These 11 T cell receptor beta chains share one sample of origin, sequenced in a study of T cell repertoires in cytomegalovirus infection. TCRdb fed the reads into MiXCR, producing one record per CDR3 protein. The sample carries tens of thousands of distinct CDR3 sequences, 20% to 25% recorded once. These receptors are not linked to any known antigen. Sequences were derived from CD8+ T cells from cultured PBMCs, sampled from culture after CMV antigen stimulation. The receptor set was obtained from a human donor in good health (CMV status not recorded). Some clones in this sample may be carry-over from other donors' samples.

This clonotype was seen only a few times. The chain uses TRBV7-9 and TRBJ2-3; TRBD1 is a possible D gene (5 bases). The CDR3 consists of 12 residues. Trimming removed 4 bases at V and 5 bases at J, with 7 bases between. Germline V gives CDR1 SEHNR, CDR2 FQNEAQ (reference sequence). CDR3: CASSSTGDTQYF. The CDR3 nucleotides are TGTGCCAGCAGCTCTACAGGAGATACGCAGTATTTT.

This clonotype was counted ten times or more. The genes are TRBV7-2 and TRBJ2-7, with D unclear. Per the germline V gene, CDR1 is SGHTA and CDR2 is FQGNSA. Trimming removed 2 bases at V and 3 bases at J, with 2 bases between. This CDR3 has 11 residues. CDR3 coding DNA: TGTGCCAGCAGCTTAAACTACGAGCAGTACTTC. This sequence encodes CASSLNYEQYF.

This clonotype was counted only a few times. The V call is TRBV7-2, the J call TRBJ1-2; 7 nucleotides agree with TRBD1. Germline V CDR1 and CDR2: SGHTA, FQGNSA. J gave up 2 bases and V 8 bases, and 8 bases lay outside the gene matches. The CDR3 length is 14 residues. CDR3 sequence: CASFGTAPNYGYTF. The CDR3 nucleotides read TGTGCCAGCTTTGGGACAGCACCCAACTATGGCTACACCTTC.

This clonotype was detected a few times. The chain recombines TRBV10-3 with TRBJ2-3, with 10 bases fitting TRBD1. Germline assignment: CDR1 ENHRY and CDR2 SYGVKD. V lost 6 bases to trimming and J lost 2 bases; unmatched junction nucleotides: 2. The CDR3 covers 14 residues. The CDR3 nucleotides are TGTGCCATCAGGACAGGGGGCCACACAGATACGCAGTATTTT. Encoded protein: CAIRTGGHTDTQYF.

The chain uses TRBV24-1 and TRBJ1-1; D unresolved. In germline, CDR1 is KGHDR, CDR2 SFDVKD. V was trimmed by 0 bases and J by 5 bases, leaving 12 bases between them. The CDR3 spans 15 residues. The CDR3 region is CATSDLYGEGTEAFF. For the CDR3, the DNA is TGTGCCACCAGTGATTTGTACGGGGAAGGGACTGAAGCTTTCTTT.

This sequence joins TRBV4-3 and TRBJ1-1; D remains unclear. Deletions cut 1 base from V and 0 bases from J, with 6 bases between. This CDR3 spans 14 amino acids. Germline CDR1 and CDR2: LGHNA and YSLEER. The CDR3 loop reads CASSQGVLNTEAFF. CDR3 sequence (DNA): TGCGCCAGCAGCCAAGGGGTCCTGAACACTGAAGCTTTCTTT.

This chain links TRBV11-2 with TRBJ2-7; the match to TRBD1 covers 7 bases. The CDR3 has 15 amino acids. Trimming cost V 1 base and J 0 bases; bases outside gene matches: 3. Looked up from germline, CDR1 is SGHAT and CDR2 is FQNNGV. For the CDR3, the DNA is TGTGCCAGCAGCTTAGGGTGGGACAGCTCCTACGAGCAGTACTTC. Protein product: CASSLGWDSSYEQYF.

The chain combines TRBV5-5 with TRBJ1-1, with D possibly matching TRBD1 (5 bases). With 3 bases removed from V and 3 bases from J, the gap between germline ends came to 12 bases. This CDR3 region has 14 residues. CDR1 and CDR2 (germline): SGHKS, YYEKEE (reference sequence). The CDR3 DNA reads as TGTGCCAGCAGCTCCCGTGGGGGGTACACTGAAGCTTTCTTT. It is translated as CASSSRGGYTEAFF.

This chain connects TRBV7-2 to TRBJ1-5; D possibly corresponds to TRBD1 (5 bases). The V end was cut by 4 bases, the J end by 7 bases, with 17 bases between. CDR3 length: 15 residues. CDR1 is SGHTA, CDR2 FQGNSA, per germline. CDR3 amino acids: CASSSRNVRGQPQHF. In DNA, the CDR3 is TGTGCCAGCAGCTCCCGTAATGTTCGGGGGCAGCCCCAGCATTTT.

This clonotype has more than one count but fewer than ten. The V gene is TRBV7-8, the J gene TRBJ2-1; D gene ambiguous. Germline V gives CDR1 SGHVS, CDR2 FQNEAQ. Trimming took 1 base from V and 6 from J, leaving 7 bases between them. CDR3 size: 13 residues. DNA of the CDR3: TGTGCCAGCAGCTTAGGCGCAGGCAATGAGCAGTTCTTC. Amino acid sequence: CASSLGAGNEQFF.

The rearrangement links TRBV7-8 to TRBJ2-7; 10 bases line up with TRBD2. The V and J ends lost 1 base and 1 base, in that order; junction bases with no gene match: 4. Germline-derived CDR1 and CDR2 are SGHVS and FQNEAQ. The CDR3 covers 16 residues. The DNA for the CDR3 is TGTGCCAGCAGCTTAGGGCTAGCGGGGGATTCCTACGAGCAGTACTTC. Translating gives CASSLGLAGDSYEQYF. Full variable domain (rest looked up from reference TRBV7-8 and TRBJ2-7): GAGVSQSPRYKVAKRGQDVALRCDPISGHVSLFWYQQALGQGPEFLTYFQNEAQLDKSGLPSDRFFAERPEGSVSTLKIQRTQQEDSAVYLCASSLGLAGDSYEQYFGPGTRLTVT.